Below, one T cell receptor (beta chain) is given with its context. Its specificity is not known. This sample is drawn from a study of T cell repertoires in cytomegalovirus infection. Overall study context: Newly reported HLA-C-restricted and thoroughly characterized HLA-B-restricted CMV epitopes were employed. Public TCR beta signature analysis indicated the presence of both CMV infection and matching HLA type. Study-wide results and limits: Summed public TCR beta family frequency identified CMV carriers bearing the relevant HLA. It was HLA-C-restricted CMV-specific TCR beta clonotypes that dominated the response ex vivo.

The length of the CDR3 is 13 residues. V lost 6 bases, J lost 5 bases, and 13 bases lay in between. TCRdb called the reads again in MiXCR, with one record for every CDR3 protein. The sample gives hundreds of thousands of distinct CDR3 sequences, approximately 32% of which show up once; about an eighth is in the top ten. The chain joins TRBV12-3 or TRBV12-4 to TRBJ2-5, with D possibly TRBD1 on 5 matching bases. This material consisted of cultured CD8+ T cells from PBMCs, taken from culture after CMV antigen stimulation. This receptor was obtained from a human donor in good health (CMV status not recorded). Some clones in this sample may be carry-over from other donors' samples. CDR3 DNA sequence: TGTGCCAGCAGGCGCGCCCAGGGTGAGACCCAGTACTTC. Protein product: CASRRAQGETQYF.